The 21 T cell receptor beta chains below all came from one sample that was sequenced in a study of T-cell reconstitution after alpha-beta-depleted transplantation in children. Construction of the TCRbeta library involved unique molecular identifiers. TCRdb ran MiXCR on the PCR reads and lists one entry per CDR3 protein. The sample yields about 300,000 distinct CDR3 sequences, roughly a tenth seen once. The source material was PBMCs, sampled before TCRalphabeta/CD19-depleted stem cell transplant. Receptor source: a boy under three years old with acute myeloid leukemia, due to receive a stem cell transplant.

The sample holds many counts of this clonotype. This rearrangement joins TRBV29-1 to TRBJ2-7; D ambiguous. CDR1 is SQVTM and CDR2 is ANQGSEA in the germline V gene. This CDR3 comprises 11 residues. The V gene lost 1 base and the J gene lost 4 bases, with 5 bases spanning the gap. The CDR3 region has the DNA TGCAGCGTTGAAGGCCAGTACGAGCAGTACTTC. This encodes CSVEGQYEQYF.

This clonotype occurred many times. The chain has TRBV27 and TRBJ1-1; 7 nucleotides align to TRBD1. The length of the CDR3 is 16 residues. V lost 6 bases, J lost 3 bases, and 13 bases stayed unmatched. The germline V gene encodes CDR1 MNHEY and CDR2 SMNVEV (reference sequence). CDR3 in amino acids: CASRTGGARGDTEAFF. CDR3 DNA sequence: TGTGCCAGCAGGACCGGAGGGGCCAGGGGGGACACTGAAGCTTTCTTT.

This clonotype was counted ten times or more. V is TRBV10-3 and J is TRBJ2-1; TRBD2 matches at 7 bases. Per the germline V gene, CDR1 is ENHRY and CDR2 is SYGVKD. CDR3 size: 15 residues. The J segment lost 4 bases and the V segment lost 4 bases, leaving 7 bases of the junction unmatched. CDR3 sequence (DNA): TGTGCCATCAGTGTAGGACTAGGAGGGTACAATGAGCAGTTCTTC. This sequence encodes CAISVGLGGYNEQFF.

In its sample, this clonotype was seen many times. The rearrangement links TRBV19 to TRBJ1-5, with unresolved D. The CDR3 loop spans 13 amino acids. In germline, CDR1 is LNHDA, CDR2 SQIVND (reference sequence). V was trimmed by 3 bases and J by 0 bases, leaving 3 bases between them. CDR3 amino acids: CASSMGSNQPQHF. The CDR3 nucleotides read TGTGCCAGTAGTATGGGTAGCAATCAGCCCCAGCATTTT.

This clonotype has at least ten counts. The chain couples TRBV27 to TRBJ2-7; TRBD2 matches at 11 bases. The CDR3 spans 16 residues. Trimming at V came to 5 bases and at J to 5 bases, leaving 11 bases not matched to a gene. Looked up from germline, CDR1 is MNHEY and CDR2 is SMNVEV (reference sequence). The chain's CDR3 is CASSPSLAGEPNEQYF. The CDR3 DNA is TGTGCCAGCAGTCCTTCACTAGCGGGAGAGCCGAACGAGCAGTACTTC.

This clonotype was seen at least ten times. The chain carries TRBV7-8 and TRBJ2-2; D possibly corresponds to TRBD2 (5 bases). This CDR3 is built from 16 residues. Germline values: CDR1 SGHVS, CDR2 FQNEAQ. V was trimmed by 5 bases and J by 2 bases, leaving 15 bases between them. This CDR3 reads CASSRGSGRNTGELFF. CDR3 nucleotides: TGTGCCAGCAGCCGGGGTAGTGGGAGAAACACCGGGGAGCTGTTTTTT.

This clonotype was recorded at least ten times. Here the CDR3 DNA reads TGTGCCAGCAGCCCTTGGACAGCTCTCTATGGCTACACCTTC. Residues: CASSPWTALYGYTF. The chain uses TRBV4-2 and TRBJ1-2; a weak D match, TRBD1 (6 bases). Trimming removed 4 bases from V and 4 bases from J, with 13 bases in between. CDR1 is LGHNA, CDR2 YNFKEQ, per germline. The CDR3 loop spans 14 amino acids.

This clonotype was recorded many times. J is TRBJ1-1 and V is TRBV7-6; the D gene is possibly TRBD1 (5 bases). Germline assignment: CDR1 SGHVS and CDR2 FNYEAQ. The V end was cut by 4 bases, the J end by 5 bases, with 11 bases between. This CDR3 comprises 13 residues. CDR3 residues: CASSWGEGTEAFF. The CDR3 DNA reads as TGTGCCAGCAGCTGGGGGGAGGGGACTGAAGCTTTCTTT. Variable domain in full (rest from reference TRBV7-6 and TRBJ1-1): GAGVSQSPRYKVTKRGQDVALRCDPISGHVSLYWYRQALGQGPEFLTYFNYEAQQDKSGLPNDRFSAERPEGSISTLTIQRTEQRDSAMYRCASSWGEGTEAFFGQGTRLTVV.

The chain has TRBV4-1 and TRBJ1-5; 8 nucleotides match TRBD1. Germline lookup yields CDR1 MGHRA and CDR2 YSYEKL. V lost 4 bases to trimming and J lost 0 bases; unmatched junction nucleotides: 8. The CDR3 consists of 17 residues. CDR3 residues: CASSRTVGQGSNQPQHF. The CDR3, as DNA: TGCGCCAGCAGCCGCACAGTTGGACAGGGTAGCAATCAGCCCCAGCATTTT.

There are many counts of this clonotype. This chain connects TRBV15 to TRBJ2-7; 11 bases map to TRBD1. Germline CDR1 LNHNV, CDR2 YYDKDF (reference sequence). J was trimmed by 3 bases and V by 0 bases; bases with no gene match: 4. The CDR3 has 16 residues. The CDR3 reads CATSRDRDRGFYEQYF. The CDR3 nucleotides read TGTGCCACCAGCAGAGATAGGGACAGGGGGTTCTACGAGCAGTACTTC.

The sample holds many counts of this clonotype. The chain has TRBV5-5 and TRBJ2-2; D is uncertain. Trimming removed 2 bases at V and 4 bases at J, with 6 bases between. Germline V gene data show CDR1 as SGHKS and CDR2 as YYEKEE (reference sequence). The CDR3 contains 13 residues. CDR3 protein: CASSFDPTGELFF. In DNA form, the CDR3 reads TGTGCCAGCAGCTTCGACCCCACCGGGGAGCTGTTTTTT.

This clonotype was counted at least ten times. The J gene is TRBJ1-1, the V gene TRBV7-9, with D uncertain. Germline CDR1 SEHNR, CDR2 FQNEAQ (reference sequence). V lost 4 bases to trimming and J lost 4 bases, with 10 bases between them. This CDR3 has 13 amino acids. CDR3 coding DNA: TGTGCCAGCAGCTACGTAATCCCCACTGAAGCTTTCTTT. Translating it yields CASSYVIPTEAFF. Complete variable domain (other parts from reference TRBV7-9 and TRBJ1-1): DTGVSQNPRHKITKRGQNVTFRCDPISEHNRLYWYRQTLGQGPEFLTYFQNEAQLEKSRLLSDRFSAERPKGSFSTLEIQRTEQGDSAMYLCASSYVIPTEAFFGQGTRLTVV.

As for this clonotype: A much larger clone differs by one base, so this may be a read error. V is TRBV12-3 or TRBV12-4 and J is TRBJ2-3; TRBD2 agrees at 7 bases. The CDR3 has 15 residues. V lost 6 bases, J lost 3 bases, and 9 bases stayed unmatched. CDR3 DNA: TGTGCCAGCAGGCCCGGCGGGAGCGGTACAGATACGCAGTATTTT. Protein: CASRPGGSGTDTQYF.

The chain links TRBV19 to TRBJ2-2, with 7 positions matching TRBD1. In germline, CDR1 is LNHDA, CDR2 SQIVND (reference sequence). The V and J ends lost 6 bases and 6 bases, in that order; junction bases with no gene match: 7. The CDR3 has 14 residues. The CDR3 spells CASRLNRGAGELFF. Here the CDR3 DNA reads TGTGCCAGTAGGTTGAACAGGGGAGCCGGGGAGCTGTTTTTT.

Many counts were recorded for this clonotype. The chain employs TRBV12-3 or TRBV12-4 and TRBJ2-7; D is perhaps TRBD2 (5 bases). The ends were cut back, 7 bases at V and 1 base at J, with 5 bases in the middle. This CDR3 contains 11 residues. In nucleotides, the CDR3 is TGTGCCAGCACGGGGTCCTACGAGCAGTACTTC. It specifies CASTGSYEQYF.

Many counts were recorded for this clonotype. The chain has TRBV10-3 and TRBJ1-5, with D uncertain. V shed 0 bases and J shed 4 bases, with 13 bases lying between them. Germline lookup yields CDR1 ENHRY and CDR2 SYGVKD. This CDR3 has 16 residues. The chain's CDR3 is CAISESHDSGNQPQHF. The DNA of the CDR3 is TGTGCCATCAGTGAGTCGCATGATTCTGGGAATCAGCCCCAGCATTTT.

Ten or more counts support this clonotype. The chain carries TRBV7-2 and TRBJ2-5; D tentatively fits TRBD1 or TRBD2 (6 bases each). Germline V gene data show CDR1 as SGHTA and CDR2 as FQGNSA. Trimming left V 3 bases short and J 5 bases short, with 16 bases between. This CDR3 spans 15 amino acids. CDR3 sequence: CASSFVGGGGETQYF. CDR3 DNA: TGTGCCAGCAGCTTCGTCGGGGGCGGAGGGGAGACCCAGTACTTC.

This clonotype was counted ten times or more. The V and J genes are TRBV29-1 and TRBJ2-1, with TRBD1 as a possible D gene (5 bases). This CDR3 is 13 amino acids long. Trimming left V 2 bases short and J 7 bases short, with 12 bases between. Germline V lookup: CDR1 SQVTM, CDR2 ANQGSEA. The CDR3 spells CSVEKVQGNEQFF. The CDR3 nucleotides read TGCAGCGTTGAAAAGGTCCAGGGTAATGAGCAGTTCTTC.

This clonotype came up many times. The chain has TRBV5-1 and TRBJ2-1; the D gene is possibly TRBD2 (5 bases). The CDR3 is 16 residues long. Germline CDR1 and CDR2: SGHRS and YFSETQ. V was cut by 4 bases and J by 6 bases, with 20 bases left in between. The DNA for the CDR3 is TGCGCCAGCAGCCGAACTCCACTAGAACTTCGCAATGAGCAGTTCTTC. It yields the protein CASSRTPLELRNEQFF.

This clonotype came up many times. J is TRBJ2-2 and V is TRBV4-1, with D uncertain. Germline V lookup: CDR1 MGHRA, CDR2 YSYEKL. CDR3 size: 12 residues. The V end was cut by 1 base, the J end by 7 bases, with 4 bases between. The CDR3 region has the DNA TGCGCCAGCAGCCAAGGGCGCGGGGAGCTGTTTTTT. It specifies CASSQGRGELFF.

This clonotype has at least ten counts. The CDR3, as DNA: TGTGCCAGCAGTCGGACAGGGGGTACAGATACGCAGTATTTT. It is translated as CASSRTGGTDTQYF. The chain couples TRBV7-9 to TRBJ2-3, with 10 nucleotides matching TRBD1. The CDR3 has 14 amino acids. Trimming cost V 6 bases and J 3 bases; bases outside gene matches: 3. Germline loops: CDR1 SEHNR, CDR2 FQNEAQ (reference sequence).